The TCR beta chain under discussion was sequenced for a study of PD-L1 blockade in urothelial cancer. In the study overall: Every 3 weeks, patients received intravenous atezolizumab 1,200 mg, beginning 2014. When blood samples were assessed, the median T cell count was around 140,000. Study-wide results and caveats: Below-median blood TCR clonality before treatment forecast better survival. Tumor-associated blood clones were expanded more by durable-benefit patients at 3 weeks.

Clones were sequenced by immunoSEQ multiplex PCR, and TCRdb holds only the in-frame ones, with some missing. Here the sample spans 55,000 to 70,000 clones, over 75% being singletons. This clone came up once. What it recognizes is unknown. The germline V gene has CDR1 MDHEN and CDR2 SYDVKM. Deletions cut 4 bases from V and 2 bases from J, with 21 bases between. This CDR3 comprises 18 residues. The receptor was isolated from a man in his 70s with urothelial cancer. This chain uses TRBV28 with TRBJ1-3, with a possible D match to TRBD1 (6 bases). The sequences come from PBMCs, collected around atezolizumab (anti-PD-L1) treatment. The CDR3 DNA is TGTGCCAGCAGTTCACGACAGGATGGAGTTCGGGCTGGAAACACCATATATTTT. Translation: CASSSRQDGVRAGNTIYF.